Following are 16 T cell receptor beta chains from one sample sequenced in a study of T cell responses to AZD1222 COVID-19 vaccine. Repertoires were generated with immunoSEQ multiplex PCR, while TCRdb's copy carries only in-frame clones and drops some. The sample carries 120,000 to 150,000 clones, approximately 90% recorded once. The sequencing used peripheral blood, collected on day 0 of MenACWY control vaccination. These receptors were obtained from an adult in good health.

The V and J genes are TRBV5-1 and TRBJ2-2; D is perhaps TRBD1 (5 bases). V dropped 1 base and J dropped 6 bases, with 13 bases sitting between them. CDR1 and CDR2 from the germline V gene are SGHRS and YFSETQ. The CDR3 contains 15 residues. The CDR3 protein is CASSLRQGKAGELFF. CDR3 nucleotides: TGCGCCAGCAGCTTGAGGCAGGGAAAGGCCGGGGAGCTGTTTTTT.

This chain uses TRBV6-6 with TRBJ1-2; maybe TRBD1 (5 bases). V lost 4 bases to trimming and J lost 6 bases, with 9 bases between them. Germline CDR1 and CDR2: MNHNY and SVGAGI (reference sequence). The CDR3 is 12 amino acids. Here the CDR3 DNA reads TGTGCCAGCAGTTTGGGGACGAATGGCTACACCTTC. This gives the protein CASSLGTNGYTF.

CDR3 sequence reads: CASSFGSGRSYEQYF. The CDR3 DNA follows: TGTGCCAGCAGCTTTGGGAGCGGGCGATCCTACGAGCAGTACTTC. The V and J genes are TRBV5-4 and TRBJ2-7; TRBD2 is a possible D gene (6 bases). The V gene's germline CDR1 is SGHNT and CDR2 YYREEE (reference sequence). V lost 2 bases and J 1 base, leaving 13 bases between the germline ends. The CDR3 runs to 15 residues.

The chain joins TRBV6-2 or TRBV6-3 to TRBJ2-1; the D is unclear. V shed 4 bases and J shed 0 bases, with 10 bases lying between them. There are 15 residues in the CDR3. Germline V gene sequence: CDR1 MNHEY, CDR2 SVGEGT. The DNA for the CDR3 is TGTGCCAGCAGTTCACAGAGTCCCTCCTACAATGAGCAGTTCTTC. Its protein is CASSSQSPSYNEQFF.

This chain links TRBV5-1 with TRBJ2-7; D might be TRBD2 (6 bases). The CDR3 is 15 amino acids. CDR1 is SGHRS, CDR2 YFSETQ, per germline. V dropped 0 bases and J dropped 3 bases, with 13 bases sitting between them. The CDR3 nucleotides are TGCGCCAGCAGCTTGGGTGTAGCGGAATACTACGAGCAGTACTTC. Its translation: CASSLGVAEYYEQYF.

This rearrangement joins TRBV5-1 to TRBJ2-1, with D possibly being TRBD2 (5 bases). Trimming took 4 bases from V and 6 from J, leaving 11 bases between them. Germline assignment: CDR1 SGHRS and CDR2 YFSETQ. The CDR3 contains 13 residues. The CDR3 nucleotides read TGCGCCAGCAGCGGAGGACTGGGCAATGAGCAGTTCTTC. Translation gives CASSGGLGNEQFF.

The rearrangement joins TRBV29-1 to TRBJ2-1; 9 nucleotides align to TRBD1. Germline CDR1 is SQVTM and CDR2 is ANQGSEA. This CDR3 has 14 amino acids. V gave up 7 bases and J gave up 4 bases; unmatched junction bases: 8. The CDR3 here is CSGGRTGVYNEQFF. The DNA for the CDR3 is TGCAGCGGGGGTCGGACAGGGGTGTACAATGAGCAGTTCTTC.

The chain links TRBV7-8 to TRBJ1-3, with TRBD1 matching over 8 bases. Trimming cost V 5 bases and J 1 base; bases outside gene matches: 7. The CDR3 has 16 residues. CDR1 is SGHVS and CDR2 is FQNEAQ in the germline V gene. The CDR3 protein is CASSPGQAKSGNTIYF. The DNA for the CDR3 is TGTGCCAGCAGCCCGGGACAGGCCAAATCTGGAAACACCATATATTTT.

The chain recombines TRBV3-1 (or the pseudogene TRBV3-2) with TRBJ1-2, with D possibly matching TRBD1 (6 bases). V lost 3 bases and J lost 6, with 11 bases in between. Germline values: CDR1 LGHDT, CDR2 YNNKEL (reference sequence). The CDR3 has 13 residues. CDR3 region: CASSQSGDNGYTF. DNA for the CDR3: TGTGCCAGCAGCCAGAGCGGGGACAATGGCTACACCTTC.

This chain connects TRBV2 to TRBJ1-5; D unresolved. The CDR3 length is 13 residues. Germline assignment: CDR1 SNHLY and CDR2 FYNNEI. CDR3 DNA sequence: TGTGCTACAATGGGAGGCCTCTTTCAGCCCCAGCATTTT. This gives the protein CATMGGLFQPQHF.

This chain connects TRBV28 to TRBJ1-1; 7 bases are shared with TRBD1. Germline CDR1 is MDHEN and CDR2 is SYDVKM. The CDR3 is 15 residues long. Losses at the gene ends were 2 bases for V and 2 bases for J; bases not matched to a gene: 5. CDR3 bases: TGTGCCAGCAGTTTACCGACAGGGTTAAACACTGAAGCTTTCTTT. Encoded protein: CASSLPTGLNTEAFF.

In its sample, this clone was seen a few times. The chain links TRBV4-2 to TRBJ2-2; 8 bases fit TRBD1. V shed 1 base, J shed 7 bases, and the junction held 8 bases outside the gene matches. Per the germline V gene, CDR1 is LGHNA and CDR2 is YNFKEQ. The CDR3 runs to 16 residues. CDR3 in DNA: TGTGCCAGCAGCCAAGCCCCCGGACAGGGCGGCGGGGAGCTGTTTTTT. Its protein is CASSQAPGQGGGELFF.

The rearrangement joins TRBV5-1 to TRBJ2-1; 8 bases are a match to TRBD2. This CDR3 contains 14 residues. The germline CDR1 and CDR2 sequences are SGHRS and YFSETQ. V was pared by 4 bases and J by 7 bases, with 7 bases of the junction left unmatched. As DNA, the CDR3 is TGCGCCAGCAGCCCCGGGGGGGCCCTAAATGAGCAGTTCTTC. This sequence encodes CASSPGGALNEQFF.

The rearrangement joins TRBV12-5 to TRBJ1-5, with 7 bases matching TRBD1. V lost 4 bases, J lost 2 bases, and 2 bases stayed unmatched. This CDR3 comprises 14 residues. CDR1 LGHNT and CDR2 FRNRAP come from the germline V gene. CDR3 protein: CASGSGTGNQPQHF. Here the CDR3 DNA reads TGTGCTAGTGGTTCCGGGACAGGCAATCAGCCCCAGCATTTT.

V and J are TRBV3-1 (or the pseudogene TRBV3-2) and TRBJ1-3; weak D call: TRBD1 (5 bases). The CDR3 covers 15 residues. V lost 0 bases and J lost 3, with 9 bases in between. The germline V gene has CDR1 LGHDT and CDR2 YNNKEL (reference sequence). The CDR3 region has the DNA TGTGCCAGCAGCCAAGATGGGGGGAGTGGAAACACCATATATTTT. Its translation: CASSQDGGSGNTIYF.

The chain recombines TRBV18 with TRBJ2-7; the D gene is possibly TRBD2 (5 bases). Between the trimmed V and J ends, which lost 2 bases and 4 bases, there was a span of 15 bases. Germline V gene lookup returns CDR1 KGHSH and CDR2 LQKENI. The CDR3 runs 15 residues. The CDR3 DNA sequence: TGTGCCAGCTCACCATCGGGCCTAGCTGCGTACGAGCAGTACTTC. Translated, it gives CASSPSGLAAYEQYF.